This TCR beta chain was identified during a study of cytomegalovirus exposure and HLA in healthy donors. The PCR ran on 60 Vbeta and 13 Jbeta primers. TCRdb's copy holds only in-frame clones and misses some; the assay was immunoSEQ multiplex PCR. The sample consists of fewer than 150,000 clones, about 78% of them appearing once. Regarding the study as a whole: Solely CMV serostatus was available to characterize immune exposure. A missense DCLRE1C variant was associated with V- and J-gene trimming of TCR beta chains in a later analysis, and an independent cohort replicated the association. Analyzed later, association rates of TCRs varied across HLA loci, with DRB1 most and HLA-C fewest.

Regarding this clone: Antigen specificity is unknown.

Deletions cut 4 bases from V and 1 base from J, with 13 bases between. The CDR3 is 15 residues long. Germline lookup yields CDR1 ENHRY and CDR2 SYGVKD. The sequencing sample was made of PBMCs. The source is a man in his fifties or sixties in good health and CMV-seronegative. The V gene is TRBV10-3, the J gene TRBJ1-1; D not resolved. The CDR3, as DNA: TGTGCCATCAGTGGAGGTGCCTCGGAGAACACTGAAGCTTTCTTT. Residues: CAISGGASENTEAFF.